The sequence of this TCR beta chain was determined in a study of response to subunit inactivated influenza vaccine. General study points: Seasonal influenza vaccination, on each occasion, was suggested by the authors to recruit few new T cells.

Via MiXCR, TCRdb re-called the RT-PCR reads, giving one row per CDR3 protein. The data contain around 490,000 distinct CDR3 sequences, approximately 7.7% of them seen just once; the ten biggest clones take up 10% to 15%. This clonotype was counted only a few times. What it binds is not known. Trimming took 4 bases from V and 3 from J; bases not matched to a gene: 8. This CDR3 spans 15 amino acids. V is TRBV12-3 or TRBV12-4 and J is TRBJ2-7; TRBD2 aligns across 8 bases. The clonotype comes from a man in his fifties or sixties who received an inactivated influenza vaccine. This specimen was PBMCs from blood, taken approximately 25 months after vaccination. The CDR3 here is CASSSKVSGSYEQYF. CDR3 sequence (DNA): TGTGCCAGCAGTTCGAAAGTCAGCGGGAGCTACGAGCAGTACTTC.